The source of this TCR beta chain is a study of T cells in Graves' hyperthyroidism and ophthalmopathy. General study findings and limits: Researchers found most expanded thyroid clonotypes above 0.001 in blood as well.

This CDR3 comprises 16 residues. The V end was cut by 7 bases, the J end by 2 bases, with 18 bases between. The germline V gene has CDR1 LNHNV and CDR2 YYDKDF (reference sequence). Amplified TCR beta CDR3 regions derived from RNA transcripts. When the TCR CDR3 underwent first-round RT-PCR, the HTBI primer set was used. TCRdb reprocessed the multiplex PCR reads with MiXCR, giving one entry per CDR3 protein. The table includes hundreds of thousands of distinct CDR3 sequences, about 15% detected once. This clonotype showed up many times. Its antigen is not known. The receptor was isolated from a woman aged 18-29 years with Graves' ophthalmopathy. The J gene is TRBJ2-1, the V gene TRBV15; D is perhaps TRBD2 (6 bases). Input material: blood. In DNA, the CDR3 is TGTGCCACCAAGCTGGAGGGAAGTAATACCTACAATGAGCAGTTCTTC. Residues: CATKLEGSNTYNEQFF. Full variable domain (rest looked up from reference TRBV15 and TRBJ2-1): DAMVIQNPRYQVTQFGKPVTLSCSQTLNHNVMYWYQQKSSQAPKLLFHYYDKDFNNEADTPDNFQSRRPNTSFCFLDIRSPGLGDTAMYLCATKLEGSNTYNEQFFGPGTRLTVL.